This paragraph covers one T cell receptor (beta chain) sequence. The antigen is unknown. Trimming pared 5 bases from V and 5 bases from J, leaving 12 bases between. The CDR3 extends over 14 amino acids. CDR1 is SGHTA, CDR2 FQGNSA, per germline. This entry is derived from a study of T cell repertoires in cytomegalovirus infection. Notes on the study in general: Dominant in the ex vivo response were TCR beta clonotypes restricted by HLA-C and specific for CMV.

One entry per CDR3 protein results from TCRdb running MiXCR on the reads. The table lists around 540,000 distinct CDR3 sequences, 33% of them singletons. The receptor comes from a human donor in good health (CMV status not recorded). Some clones in this sample may be carry-over from other donors' samples. This chain links TRBV7-2 with TRBJ1-4; D not resolved. The starting material was cultured PBMCs, obtained from culture after CMV antigen stimulation. The CDR3 region has the DNA TGTGCCAGCAGCAACCGGGGTACAAATGAAAAACTGTTTTTT. Its translation: CASSNRGTNEKLFF.